This T cell receptor beta chain was observed in a study of blood T cell repertoires in COVID-19. Study at large: Specimens from acute and convalescent COVID-19 originated in the United States, Italy and Spain. PBMCs, B-cell-depleted T cells, or T cells were the source of the cDNA or gDNA that made up the material.

V lost 5 bases and J lost 4; bases outside the gene matches: 7. Germline lookup yields CDR1 MRHNA and CDR2 SNTAGT. The CDR3 contains 15 residues. This clone was observed a single time. In the authors' methods: Estimates of nucleated cell counts were drawn from the amplification of reference gene primers. Assay used: immunoSEQ multiplex PCR; TCRdb lists only in-frame clones, some missing. V, J and clone size reflect that table, while D and trimming were determined from the DNA. The sample has hundreds of thousands of clones; 75% to 90% are singletons. The chain joins TRBV6-4 to TRBJ2-1; the match to TRBD1 covers 8 bases. The sample taken for sequencing was peripheral blood. The clonotype originates from a woman under 30 with acute or convalescent COVID-19. The CDR3 spells CASSPGQGTYNEQFF. The CDR3 DNA reads TGTGCCAGCAGTCCTGGACAGGGAACATACAATGAGCAGTTCTTC.